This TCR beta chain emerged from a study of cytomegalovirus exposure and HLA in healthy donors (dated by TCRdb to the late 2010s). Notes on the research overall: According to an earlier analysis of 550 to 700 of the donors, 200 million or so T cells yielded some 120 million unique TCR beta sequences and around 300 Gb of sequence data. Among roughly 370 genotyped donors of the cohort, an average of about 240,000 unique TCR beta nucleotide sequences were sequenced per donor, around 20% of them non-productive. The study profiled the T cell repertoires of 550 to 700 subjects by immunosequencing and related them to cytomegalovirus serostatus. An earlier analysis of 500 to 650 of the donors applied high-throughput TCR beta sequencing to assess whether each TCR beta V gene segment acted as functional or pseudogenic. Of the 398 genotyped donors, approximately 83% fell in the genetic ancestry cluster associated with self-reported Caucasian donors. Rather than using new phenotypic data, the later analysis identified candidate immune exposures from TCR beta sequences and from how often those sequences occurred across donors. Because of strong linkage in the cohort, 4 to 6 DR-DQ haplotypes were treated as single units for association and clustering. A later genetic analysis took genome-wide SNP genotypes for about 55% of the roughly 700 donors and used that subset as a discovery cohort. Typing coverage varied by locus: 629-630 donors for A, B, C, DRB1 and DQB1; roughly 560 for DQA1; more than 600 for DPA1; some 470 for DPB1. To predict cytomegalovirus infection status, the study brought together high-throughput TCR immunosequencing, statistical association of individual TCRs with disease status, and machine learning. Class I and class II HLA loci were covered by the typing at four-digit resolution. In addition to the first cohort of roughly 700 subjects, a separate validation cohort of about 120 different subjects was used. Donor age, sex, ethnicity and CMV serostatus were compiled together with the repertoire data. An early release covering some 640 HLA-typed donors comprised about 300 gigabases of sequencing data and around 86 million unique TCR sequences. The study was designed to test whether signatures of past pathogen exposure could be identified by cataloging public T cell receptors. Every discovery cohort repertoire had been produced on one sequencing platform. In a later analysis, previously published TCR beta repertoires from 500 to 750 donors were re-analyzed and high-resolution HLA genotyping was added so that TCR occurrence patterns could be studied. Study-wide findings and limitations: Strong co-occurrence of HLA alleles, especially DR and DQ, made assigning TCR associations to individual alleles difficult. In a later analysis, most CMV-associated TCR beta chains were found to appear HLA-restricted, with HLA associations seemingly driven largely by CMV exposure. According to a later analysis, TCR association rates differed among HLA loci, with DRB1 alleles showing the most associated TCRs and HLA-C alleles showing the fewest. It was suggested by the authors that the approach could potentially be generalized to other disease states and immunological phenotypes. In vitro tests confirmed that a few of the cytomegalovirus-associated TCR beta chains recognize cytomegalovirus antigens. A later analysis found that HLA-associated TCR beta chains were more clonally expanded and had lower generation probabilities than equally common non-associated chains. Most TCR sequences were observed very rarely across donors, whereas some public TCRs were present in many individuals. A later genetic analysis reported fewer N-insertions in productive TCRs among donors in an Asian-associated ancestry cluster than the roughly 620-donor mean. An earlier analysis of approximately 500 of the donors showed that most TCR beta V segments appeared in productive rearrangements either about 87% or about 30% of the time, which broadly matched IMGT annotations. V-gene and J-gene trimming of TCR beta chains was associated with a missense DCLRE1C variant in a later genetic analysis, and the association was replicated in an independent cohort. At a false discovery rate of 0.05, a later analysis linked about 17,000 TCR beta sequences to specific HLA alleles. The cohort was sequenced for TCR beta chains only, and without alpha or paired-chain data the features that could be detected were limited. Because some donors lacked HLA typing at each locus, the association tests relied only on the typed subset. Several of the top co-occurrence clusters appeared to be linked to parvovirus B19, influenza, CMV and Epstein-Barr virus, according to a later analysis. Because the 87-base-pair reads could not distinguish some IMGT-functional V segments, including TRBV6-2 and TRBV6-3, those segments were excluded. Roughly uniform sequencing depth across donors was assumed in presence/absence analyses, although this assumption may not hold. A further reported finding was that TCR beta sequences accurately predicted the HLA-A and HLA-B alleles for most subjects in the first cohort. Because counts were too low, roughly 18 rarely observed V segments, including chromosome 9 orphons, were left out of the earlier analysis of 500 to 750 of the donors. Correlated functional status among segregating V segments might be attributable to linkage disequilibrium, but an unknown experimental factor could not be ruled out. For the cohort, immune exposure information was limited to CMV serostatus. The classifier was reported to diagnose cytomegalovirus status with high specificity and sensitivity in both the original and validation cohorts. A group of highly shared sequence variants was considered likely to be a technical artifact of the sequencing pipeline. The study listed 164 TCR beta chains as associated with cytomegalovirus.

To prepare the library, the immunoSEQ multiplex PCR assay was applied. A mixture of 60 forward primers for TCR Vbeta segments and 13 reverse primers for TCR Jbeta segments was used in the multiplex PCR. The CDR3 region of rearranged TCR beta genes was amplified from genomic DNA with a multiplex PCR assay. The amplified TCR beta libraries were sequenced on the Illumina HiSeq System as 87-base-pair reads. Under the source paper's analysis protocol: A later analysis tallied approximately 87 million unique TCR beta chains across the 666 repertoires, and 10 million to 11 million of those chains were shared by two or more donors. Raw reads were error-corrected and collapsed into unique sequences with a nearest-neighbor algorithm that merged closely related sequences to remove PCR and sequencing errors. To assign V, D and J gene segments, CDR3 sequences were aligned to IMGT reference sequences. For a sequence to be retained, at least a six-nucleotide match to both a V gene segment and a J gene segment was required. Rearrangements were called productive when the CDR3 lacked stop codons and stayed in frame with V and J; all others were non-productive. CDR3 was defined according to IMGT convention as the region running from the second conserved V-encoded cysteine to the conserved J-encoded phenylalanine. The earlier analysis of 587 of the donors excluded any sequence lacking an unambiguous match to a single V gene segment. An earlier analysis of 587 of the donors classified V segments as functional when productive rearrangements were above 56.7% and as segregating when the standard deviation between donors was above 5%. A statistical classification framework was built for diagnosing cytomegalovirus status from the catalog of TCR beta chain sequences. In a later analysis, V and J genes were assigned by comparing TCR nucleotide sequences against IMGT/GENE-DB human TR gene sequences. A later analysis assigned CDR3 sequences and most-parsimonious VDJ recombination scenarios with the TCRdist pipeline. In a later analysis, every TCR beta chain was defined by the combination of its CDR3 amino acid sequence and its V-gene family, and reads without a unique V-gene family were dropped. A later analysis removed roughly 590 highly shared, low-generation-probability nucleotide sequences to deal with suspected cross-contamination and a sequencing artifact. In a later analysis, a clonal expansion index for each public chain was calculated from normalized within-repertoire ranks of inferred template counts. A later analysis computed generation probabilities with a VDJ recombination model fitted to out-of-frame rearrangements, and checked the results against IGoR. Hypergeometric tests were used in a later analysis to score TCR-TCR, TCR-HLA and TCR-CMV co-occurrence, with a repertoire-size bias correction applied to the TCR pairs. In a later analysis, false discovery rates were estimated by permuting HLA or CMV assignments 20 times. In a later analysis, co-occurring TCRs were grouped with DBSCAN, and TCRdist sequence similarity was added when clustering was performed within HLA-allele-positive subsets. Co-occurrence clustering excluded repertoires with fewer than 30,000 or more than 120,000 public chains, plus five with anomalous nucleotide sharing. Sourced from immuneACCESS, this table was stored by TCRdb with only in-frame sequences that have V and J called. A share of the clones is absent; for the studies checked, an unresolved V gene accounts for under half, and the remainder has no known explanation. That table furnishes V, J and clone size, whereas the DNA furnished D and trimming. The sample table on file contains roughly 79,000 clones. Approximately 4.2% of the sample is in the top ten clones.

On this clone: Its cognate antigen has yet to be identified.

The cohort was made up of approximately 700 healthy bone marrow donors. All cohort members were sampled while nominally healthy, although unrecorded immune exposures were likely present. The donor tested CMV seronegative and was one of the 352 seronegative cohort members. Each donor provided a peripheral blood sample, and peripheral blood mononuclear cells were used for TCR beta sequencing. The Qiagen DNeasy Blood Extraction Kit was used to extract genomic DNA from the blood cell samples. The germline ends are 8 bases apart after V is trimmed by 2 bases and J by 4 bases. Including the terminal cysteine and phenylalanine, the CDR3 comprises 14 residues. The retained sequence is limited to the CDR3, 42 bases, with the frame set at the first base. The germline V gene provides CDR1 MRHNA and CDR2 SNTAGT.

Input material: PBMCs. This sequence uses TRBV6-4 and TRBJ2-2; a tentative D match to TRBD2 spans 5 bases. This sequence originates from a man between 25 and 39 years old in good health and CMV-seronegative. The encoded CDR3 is CASSDGGGTGELFF. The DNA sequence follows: TGTGCCAGCAGTGACGGTGGAGGCACCGGGGAGCTGTTTTTT.